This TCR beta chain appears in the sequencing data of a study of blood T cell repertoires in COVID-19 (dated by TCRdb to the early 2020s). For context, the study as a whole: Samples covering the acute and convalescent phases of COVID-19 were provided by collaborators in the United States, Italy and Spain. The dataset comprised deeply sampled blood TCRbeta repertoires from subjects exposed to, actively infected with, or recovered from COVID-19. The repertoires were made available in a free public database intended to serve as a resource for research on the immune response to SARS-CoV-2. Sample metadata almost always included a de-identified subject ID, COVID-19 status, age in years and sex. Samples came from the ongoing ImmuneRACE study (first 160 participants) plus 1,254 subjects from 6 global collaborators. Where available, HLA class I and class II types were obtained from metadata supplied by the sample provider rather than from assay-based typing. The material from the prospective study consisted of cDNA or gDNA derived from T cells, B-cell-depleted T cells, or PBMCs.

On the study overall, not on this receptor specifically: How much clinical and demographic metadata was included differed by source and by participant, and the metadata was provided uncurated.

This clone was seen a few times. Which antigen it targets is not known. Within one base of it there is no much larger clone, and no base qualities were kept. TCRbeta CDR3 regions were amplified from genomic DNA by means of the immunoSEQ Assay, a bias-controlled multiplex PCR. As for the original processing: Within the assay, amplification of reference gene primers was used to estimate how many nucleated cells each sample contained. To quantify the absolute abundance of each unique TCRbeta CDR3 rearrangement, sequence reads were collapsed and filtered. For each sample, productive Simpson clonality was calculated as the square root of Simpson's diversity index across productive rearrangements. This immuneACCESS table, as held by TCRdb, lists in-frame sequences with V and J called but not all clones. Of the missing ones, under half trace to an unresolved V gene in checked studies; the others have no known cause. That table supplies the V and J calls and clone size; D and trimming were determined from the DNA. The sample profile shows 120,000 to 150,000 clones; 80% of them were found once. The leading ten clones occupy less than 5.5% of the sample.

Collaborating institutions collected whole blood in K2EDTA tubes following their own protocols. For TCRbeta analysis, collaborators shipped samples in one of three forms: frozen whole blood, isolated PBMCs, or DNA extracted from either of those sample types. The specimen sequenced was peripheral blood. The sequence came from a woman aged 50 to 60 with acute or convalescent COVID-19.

The DNA sequence is TGTGCCAGCAGCTTCATCCCCGGGGAGAACACTGAAGCTTTCTTT. Its protein is CASSFIPGENTEAFF. The chain is made from TRBV5-5 and TRBJ1-1, with the D gene uncertain. The CDR3 covers 15 residues, taking in both the cysteine and the phenylalanine. The sequence is cut down to CDR3 DNA, 45 bases in frame from base 1. The V end loses 2 bases and the J end loses 1 base, and a stretch of 12 bases separates them. CDR1 and CDR2 are read off the germline V gene (reference sequence) as SGHKS and YYEKEE.